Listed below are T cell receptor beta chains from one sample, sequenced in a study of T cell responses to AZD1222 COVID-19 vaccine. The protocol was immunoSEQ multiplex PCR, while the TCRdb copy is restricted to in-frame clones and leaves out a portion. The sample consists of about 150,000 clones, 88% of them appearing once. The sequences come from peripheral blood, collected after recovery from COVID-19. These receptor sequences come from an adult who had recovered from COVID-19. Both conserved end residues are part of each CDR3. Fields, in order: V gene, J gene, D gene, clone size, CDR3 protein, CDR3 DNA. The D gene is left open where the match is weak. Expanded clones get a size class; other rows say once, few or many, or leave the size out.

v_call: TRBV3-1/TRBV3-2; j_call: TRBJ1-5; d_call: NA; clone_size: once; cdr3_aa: CASSQAPGDQPQHF; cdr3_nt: TGTGCCAGCAGCCAAGCACCCGGGGATCAGCCCCAGCATTTT
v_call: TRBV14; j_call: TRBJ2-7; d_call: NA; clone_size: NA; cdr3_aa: CASSQDSDRDEQYF; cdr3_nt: TGTGCCAGCAGCCAAGATTCAGACAGAGACGAGCAGTACTTC
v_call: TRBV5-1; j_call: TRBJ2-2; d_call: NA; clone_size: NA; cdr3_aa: CASSLSYRENTGELFF; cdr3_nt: TGCGCCAGCAGCTTGTCGTACAGGGAGAACACCGGGGAGCTGTTTTTT
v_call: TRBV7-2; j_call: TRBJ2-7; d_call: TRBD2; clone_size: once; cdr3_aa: CASSYRLAGSFEQYF; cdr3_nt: TGTGCCAGCAGCTACAGACTAGCGGGGAGCTTCGAGCAGTACTTC
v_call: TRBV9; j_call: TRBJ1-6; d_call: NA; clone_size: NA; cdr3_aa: CASSTGTTEPLHF; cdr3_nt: TGTGCCAGCAGCACAGGGACAACCGAACCCCTCCACTTT
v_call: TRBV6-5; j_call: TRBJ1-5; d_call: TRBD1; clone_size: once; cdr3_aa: CASSSETTGGRQPQHF; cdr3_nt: TGTGCCAGCAGTTCCGAGACCACAGGGGGACGACAGCCCCAGCATTTT
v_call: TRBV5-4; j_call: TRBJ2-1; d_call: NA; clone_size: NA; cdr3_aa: CASSLNGGPHNEQFF; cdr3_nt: TGTGCCAGCAGCTTGAACGGGGGGCCCCACAATGAGCAGTTCTTC
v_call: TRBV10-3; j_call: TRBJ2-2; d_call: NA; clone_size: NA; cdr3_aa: CAIRGITGELFF; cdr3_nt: TGTGCCATCCGGGGGATTACCGGGGAGCTGTTTTTT
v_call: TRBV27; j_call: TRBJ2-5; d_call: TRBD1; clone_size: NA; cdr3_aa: CASSLERGLGETQYF; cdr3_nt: TGTGCCAGCAGTTTGGAGAGGGGGCTAGGAGAGACCCAGTACTTC
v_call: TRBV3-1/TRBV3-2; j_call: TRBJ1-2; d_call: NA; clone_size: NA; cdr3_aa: CASSSLRKYGYTF; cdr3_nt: TGTGCCAGCAGCTCACTTCGTAAATATGGCTACACCTTC
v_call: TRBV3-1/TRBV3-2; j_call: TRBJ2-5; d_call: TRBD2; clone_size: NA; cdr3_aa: CASSQDRLAGVVETQYF; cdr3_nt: TGTGCCAGCAGCCAAGATAGGCTAGCGGGAGTGGTAGAGACCCAGTACTTC
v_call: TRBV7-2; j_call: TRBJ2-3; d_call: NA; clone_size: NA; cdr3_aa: CASSLLGGESTDTQYF; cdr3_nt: TGTGCCAGCAGCTTACTAGGCGGGGAAAGCACAGATACGCAGTATTTT
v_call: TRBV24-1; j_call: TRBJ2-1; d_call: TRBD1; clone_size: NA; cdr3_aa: CATSGLQGTSSYNEQFF; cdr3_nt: TGTGCCACCAGTGGTCTACAGGGGACAAGCTCCTACAATGAGCAGTTCTTC
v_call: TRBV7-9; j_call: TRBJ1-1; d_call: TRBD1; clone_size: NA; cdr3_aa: CASSAPDRVNTEAFF; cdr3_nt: TGTGCCAGCAGCGCACCGGACAGGGTGAACACTGAAGCTTTCTTT
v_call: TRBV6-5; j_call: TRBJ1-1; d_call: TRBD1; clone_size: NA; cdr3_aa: CASAQAHRGTEAFF; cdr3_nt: TGTGCCAGCGCGCAGGCCCACAGGGGCACTGAAGCTTTCTTT
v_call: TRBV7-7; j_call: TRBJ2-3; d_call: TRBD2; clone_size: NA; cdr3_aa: CASSSPGLAGADTQYF; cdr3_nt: TGTGCTAGCAGCTCCCCGGGACTAGCGGGAGCAGATACGCAGTATTTT
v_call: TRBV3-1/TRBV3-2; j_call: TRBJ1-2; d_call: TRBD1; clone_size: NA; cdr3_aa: CASGDRGLNYGYTF; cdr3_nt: TGTGCCAGCGGAGACAGGGGGCTTAACTATGGCTACACCTTC
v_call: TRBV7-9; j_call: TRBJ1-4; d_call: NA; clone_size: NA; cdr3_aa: CASSSPSSAPNEKLFF; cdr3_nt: TGTGCCAGCAGCTCGCCCTCGTCGGCGCCTAATGAAAAACTGTTTTTT
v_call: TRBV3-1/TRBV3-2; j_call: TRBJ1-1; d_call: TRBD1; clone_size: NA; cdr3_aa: CASSQDGQGAVAFF; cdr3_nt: TGTGCCAGCAGCCAAGATGGGCAGGGGGCCGTGGCTTTCTTT
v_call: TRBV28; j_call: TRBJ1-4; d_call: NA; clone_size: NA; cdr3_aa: CASRFTGANEKLFF; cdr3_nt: TGTGCCAGCAGGTTCACGGGGGCTAATGAAAAACTGTTTTTT
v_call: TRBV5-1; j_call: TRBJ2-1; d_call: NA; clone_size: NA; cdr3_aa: CASSVFTDNNEQFF; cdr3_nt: TGCGCCAGCAGCGTTTTTACAGACAATAATGAGCAGTTCTTC
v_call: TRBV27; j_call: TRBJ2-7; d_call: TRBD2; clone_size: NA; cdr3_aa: CASTGGSNEQYF; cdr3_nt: TGTGCCAGCACCGGGGGGTCGAACGAGCAGTACTTC
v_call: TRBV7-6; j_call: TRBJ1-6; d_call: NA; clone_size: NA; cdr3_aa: CASSLVQGNNSPLHF; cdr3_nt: TGTGCCAGCAGCTTAGTACAGGGAAATAATTCACCCCTCCACTTT
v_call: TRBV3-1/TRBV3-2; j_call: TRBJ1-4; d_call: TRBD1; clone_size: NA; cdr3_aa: CASSGQGRREKLFF; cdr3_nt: TGTGCCAGCAGCGGACAGGGAAGACGCGAAAAACTGTTTTTT
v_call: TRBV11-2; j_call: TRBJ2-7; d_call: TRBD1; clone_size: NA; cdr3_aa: CASADRAPTEQYF; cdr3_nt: TGTGCCAGCGCGGACAGGGCCCCTACCGAGCAGTACTTC
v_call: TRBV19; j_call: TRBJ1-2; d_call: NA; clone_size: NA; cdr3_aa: CASSIDVGYYGYTF; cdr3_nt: TGTGCCAGTAGTATAGATGTTGGGTACTATGGCTACACCTTC
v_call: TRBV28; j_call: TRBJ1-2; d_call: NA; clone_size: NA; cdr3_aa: CASRTSTQNYGYTF; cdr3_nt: TGTGCCAGCAGGACCAGCACGCAGAACTATGGCTACACCTTC
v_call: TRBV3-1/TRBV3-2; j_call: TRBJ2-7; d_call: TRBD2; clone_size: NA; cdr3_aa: CASSRQAGGSYEQYF; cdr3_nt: TGTGCCAGCAGTCGCCAAGCGGGGGGCTCCTACGAGCAGTACTTC
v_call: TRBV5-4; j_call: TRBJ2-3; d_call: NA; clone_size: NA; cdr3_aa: CASSLVGGANTDTQYF; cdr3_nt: TGTGCCAGCAGCTTGGTTGGGGGGGCTAACACAGATACGCAGTATTTT
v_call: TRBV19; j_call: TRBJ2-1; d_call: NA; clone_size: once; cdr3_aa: CASSTQFQDEQFF; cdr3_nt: TGTGCCAGTAGTACCCAATTTCAGGATGAGCAGTTCTTC
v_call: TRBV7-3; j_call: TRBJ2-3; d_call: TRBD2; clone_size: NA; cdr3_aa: CASSLMTSGGKTDTQYF; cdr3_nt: TGTGCCAGCAGCTTAATGACTAGCGGGGGGAAGACAGATACGCAGTATTTT
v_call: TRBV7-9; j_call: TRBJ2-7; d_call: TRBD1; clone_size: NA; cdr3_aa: CASSAKDRVSYEQYF; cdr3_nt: TGTGCCAGCAGCGCCAAGGACAGGGTCTCCTACGAGCAGTACTTC
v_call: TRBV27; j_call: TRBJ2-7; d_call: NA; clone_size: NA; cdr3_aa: CASSLDGTLYEQYF; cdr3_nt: TGTGCCAGCAGTTTAGACGGGACTCTCTACGAGCAGTACTTC